This T cell receptor beta chain was sequenced in a study of vaccination effects on CD4 cells after COVID-19 (dated by TCRdb to between 2021 and 2023). Regarding the research as a whole: The ViraFEST assay stimulated PBMC with viral peptide pools and then used TCR sequencing to identify antigen-specific CD4+ T cell clonotypes by expansion. Post-vaccine samples across the study were collected a median of 72 days after the second dose, with a range of 14 to 241. Roughly 1.9 million PBMC per well were cultured with about 10 ug/ml peptides in IMDM containing approximately 4.6% human AB serum, 8.5 to 10 IU/ml IL-2 and gentamicin. SARS-CoV-2 spike-specific CD4+ TCR repertoires were compared before and after mRNA vaccination in COVID-19 convalescent patients and in infection-naive vaccine recipients. The full study included over 8 COVID-19 convalescent patients and several SARS-CoV-2-naive healthy vaccine recipients. Cultures from other donors in the study were sequenced using the Oncomine TCR Beta short-read assay on an Illumina iSeq 100.

V and J are truncated by 5 bases and 0 bases respectively, leaving an intervening sequence of 17 bases. The CDR3 numbers 16 residues from cysteine through phenylalanine. CDR3 DNA only is kept here, 48 bases in frame from base 1. Regarding this clone: Its specific antigen is unknown. Per-base quality was not reported, and no clone a single base away is much larger than it.

The receptor library was made with the immunoSEQ multiplex PCR assay. DNA from the cultured and isolated CD4+ T cells underwent TCR beta CDR3 sequencing. The published analysis was carried out like this. Non-productive TCR sequences were removed and reads were trimmed to the CDR3 region, keeping CDR3s of at least 7 amino acids. Antigen-specific clonotypes were identified using the MANAFEST web app by comparison of expansion in peptide wells against reference cultures. To count as positive, a clone had to show expansion at FDR<0.05 compared with the reference and with all other wells, an odds ratio above 5, and a frequency above 0.1% in two replicate wells. A clonotype was defined as cross-reactive if the clonotype was significantly expanded both in SARS-CoV-2 spike wells and in at least one common cold coronavirus spike condition. CDR3 similarity was assessed by Levenshtein distance with the stringdist R package, and unrooted trees were built with ape in R 3.6.1. The table was pulled from immuneACCESS by TCRdb, which kept in-frame rearrangements only. Such tables lose some clones; where checked, under half of the loss comes from unresolved V genes, and the rest has no known cause. V, J and clone size were drawn from that table, and D and trimming were deduced from the DNA. A total of under 35,000 clones appear in this sample, 74% of them only once. Jointly, the top ten make up around 14% of the sample.

After approximately eleven days of culture, CD4+ T cells were isolated with the EasySep CD4+ T cell isolation kit. Each participant got two doses of an mRNA SARS-CoV-2 vaccine, either BNT162b2 or mRNA-1273. Negative nucleocapsid antibody results before and after vaccination confirmed that the healthy vaccine recipients had no prior SARS-CoV-2 infection. On days 3 and 7, half of the culture medium was replaced with fresh IL-2-containing medium. Unless noted otherwise, every peptide stimulation condition was grown in triplicate wells. Using Ficoll-Paque Plus gradient centrifugation, PBMC were separated from whole blood and then either used fresh or cryopreserved at -140C. The QIAamp micro DNA kit was used to extract genomic DNA from the cultured CD4+ T cells. What the research found in general, with its limitations: Among healthy vaccine recipients, nearly all vaccine-induced clones were SARS-CoV-2 mono-reactive, and just 1 of 255 was cross-reactive with common cold coronaviruses. Only a small number of convalescent patients were included, and no early post-infection timepoints were available, which limited the study. At late post-vaccination timepoints, both infection-induced and vaccine-induced clones showed marked clonal contraction, consistent with waning T cell responses.

This chain joins TRBV5-3 to TRBJ1-2, with the D gene not confidently named. TRBV5-3 belongs to the ORF category, with a function that is uncertain. This sample comprised CD4+ T cells from PBMCs cultured without peptide, obtained after COVID-19 vaccination. The sequence came from a human donor who received a COVID-19 vaccine. The DNA reads as follows: TGTGCCAGAAGGCGGACCAATCTTCCTACTAACTATGGCTACACCTTC. This sequence encodes CARRRTNLPTNYGYTF.